This record looks at one TCR beta chain sequence and its context. The specificity of this receptor is unknown. No base quality information exists; no much larger clone differs at one position. The data originate from a study of blood T cells in healthy people across ages (dated by TCRdb to between 2015 and 2017). Notes on the research overall: In model experiments, template switching captured about one uniquely barcoded TCR beta cDNA molecule for every two T cells. To track age-related changes in TCR beta repertoire diversity, the study relied on deep sequencing normalized with unique cDNA molecular identifiers. To avoid experimental bias, donors of different ages were spread randomly across the sequencing lanes. The study analyzed two additional independent replicas of 1 million unique cDNA reads from the same blood draw for two donors, one aged 18 to 29 and one aged 80 or older. The donors were split into four age groups: young (average about 15 years), middle-aged (around 37), aged (approximately 60) and long-lived (more than 80).

Summary of the overall study and its limitations: A strong correlation was found between observed TCR beta diversity and the percentage of naive T cells measured by flow cytometry. Because donor CMV infection status was unknown, age-related changes in expanded clonotypes were potentially confounded. As age increased, observed TCR beta diversity per million T cells dropped in a roughly linear way, and a significant reduction was already evident by age roughly 36. Compared with the aged group, more naive CD4+ T cells, fewer expanded clones and increased TCR diversity were shown by the long-lived group, suggesting age selection. Estimates of total diversity based on one million sequenced T cells were considered lower bounds and underestimates. Since profiling was done on bulk unsorted PBMCs, naive and antigen-experienced compartments could not be conclusively compared.

Library generation was performed with 5' RACE. A second about 7 to 11 cycle PCR used a sample-barcoded 5' primer and a J-beta primer mix. Each TCR beta cDNA molecule received a unique molecular identifier from a template-switch 5' adaptor carrying 12 random nucleotides. At least 2.5 million CDR3-containing paired-end reads were obtained from each sample. The Mint cDNA synthesis kit, primed by a TRBC-specific oligonucleotide, was used to synthesize first-strand cDNA from all RNA. All cDNA was treated with uracil-DNA glycosylase and then went through a first 18-cycle PCR with the universal primers M1SS and BC2_uni_R. As for the original processing: For normalization, 1 million high-quality reads were randomly selected from each sample, with every read carrying a distinct molecular identifier. Instead of being binned into consensus sequences, reads that shared molecular identifiers were thrown out. MiTCR, run with a Q25 quality threshold and the strictest error-elimination algorithm, handled CDR3 identification, clonotype clustering and error correction. A nonparametric unseen species model with Euler transformation was used to estimate a lower bound on total TCR beta diversity. TCRdb itself trimmed the public reads at Q25 with fastp, ran MiXCR and retained productive beta chains. For every CDR3 protein sequence, its rows merge into one entry that carries the most common genes and DNA. TCRdb assigned the V and J calls; the authors' analysis was not used. The sample records around 2 million distinct CDR3 sequences, approximately 40% of which are singletons. More than 20% of the sample is held by the ten biggest clonotypes.

At the junction V is shortened by 6 bases and J by 4 bases, with 21 bases in between. The CDR3 runs 16 residues from the cysteine to the phenylalanine. This entry keeps only the CDR3 DNA: 48 bases, framed from base 1. The roughly 37 donors, aged 6 to 90 years, were systemically healthy Caucasian individuals from Russia. Each donor gave 8 to 10 milliliters of peripheral blood, drawn into EDTA-treated Vacutainer tubes. Ficoll-Paque density-gradient centrifugation was used to isolate PBMCs, with at least 6 million obtained per sample. Trizol reagent was used to extract total RNA from PBMCs, with at least 5 micrograms per sample. Naive CD45RAhigh/CD27high T cell percentages were measured by flow cytometry on a PBMC aliquot from every donor.

This clonotype was sampled from a human donor in good health. This sequence uses TRBV12-3 or TRBV12-4 and TRBJ1-2; 6 matching bases give a weak D call of TRBD1. The sequenced material came from blood. The nucleotides are TGTGCCAGCAGCCCACTGGCAGGGGTTCAGGGCTATGGCTACACCTTC. This is translated as CASSPLAGVQGYGYTF.